A selection of T cell receptor beta chains follows, all from one sample in a study of Ad26.COV2.S vaccination and SARS-CoV-2 variants. Libraries were prepared by immunoSEQ multiplex PCR; TCRdb keeps only in-frame clonotypes and omits some of them. Of about 370,000 clones in the sample, less than 90% were seen once. The sequenced sample was peripheral blood, obtained in a trial of Ad26.COV2.S vaccine versus placebo. The receptors originated from a person aged 18-60 years who received the Ad26.COV2.S COVID-19 vaccine or a placebo. The CDR3 runs from the conserved cysteine through the conserved F or W. The D gene is left open where the match is weak. Rows give clone size only sometimes, using once, few, many, or a class for an expanded clone.

size	D	J	V	DNA	CDR3
NA	NA	TRBJ2-2	TRBV24-1	TGTGCCACCGGAGGGGGCGACACCGGGGAGCTGTTTTTT	CATGGGDTGELFF
once	NA	TRBJ1-1	TRBV19	TGTGCCAGCTTGGGACTGATTGAAGCTTTCTTT	CASLGLIEAFF
once	TRBD1	TRBJ1-5	TRBV30	TGTGCCTGGAGTGAGGGACAGGGGGCAGGGCCCCAGCATTTT	CAWSEGQGAGPQHF
NA	NA	TRBJ2-7	TRBV7-9	TGTGCCAGCAGTGTCGGGTCCTACGAGCAGTACTTC	CASSVGSYEQYF
NA	NA	TRBJ2-3	TRBV7-9	TGTGCCAGCACCGAACCGGGAGATACGCAGTATTTT	CASTEPGDTQYF
NA	TRBD1	TRBJ2-3	TRBV6-2/TRBV6-3	TGTGCCAGCAGTTACTCGACAGGGGGCGACCCGGATACGCAGTATTTT	CASSYSTGGDPDTQYF
NA	NA	TRBJ1-1	TRBV12-5	TGTGCTAGTGGTTCCGGGGGGCAAGCTTTCTTT	CASGSGGQAFF
once	NA	TRBJ2-5	TRBV4-1	TGCGCCAGCAGCCACCAAGTGGACAGAGAAGAGACCCAGTACTTC	CASSHQVDREETQYF
NA	NA	TRBJ1-2	TRBV11-2	TGTGCCAGCAGCTCCATAAGGGCGCGGGGCTACACCTTC	CASSSIRARGYTF
NA	NA	TRBJ2-2	TRBV27	TGTGCCAGCAGTTTATCGAGGGGATCCGGGGAGCTGTTTTTT	CASSLSRGSGELFF
NA	NA	TRBJ2-7	TRBV5-1	TGCGCCAGCAGCGTCCTGGGACATTTATACGAGCAGTACTTC	CASSVLGHLYEQYF
NA	NA	TRBJ1-5	TRBV19	TGTGCCAGTAGTATAACTGTCTCCGATCAGCCCCAGCATTTT	CASSITVSDQPQHF
NA	NA	TRBJ2-1	TRBV9	TGTGCCAGCAGCGTAGTCTCGGCGACAGATGAGCAGTTCTTC	CASSVVSATDEQFF
NA	NA	TRBJ2-6	TRBV1	TGCACCAGCAGCCATATAGACAGTAGCTCTGGGGCCAACGTCCTGACTTTC	CTSSHIDSSSGANVLTF
NA	NA	TRBJ1-4	TRBV6-5	TGTGCCAGCAGTAAACAGGGAGGTGAAAAACTGTTTTTT	CASSKQGGEKLFF
NA	NA	TRBJ1-1	TRBV25-1	TGTGCCAGCAGCGATACCAGGAACACTGAAGCTTTCTTT	CASSDTRNTEAFF
NA	NA	TRBJ2-5	TRBV20-1	TGCAGTGCTAGTCGACAGGGAGGAGAGACCCAGTACTTC	CSASRQGGETQYF
NA	TRBD1	TRBJ1-4	TRBV19	TGTGCCAGTAGTTCGACCGGGACAGGGGGAAGAATAGAGGACGAAAAACTGTTTTTT	CASSSTGTGGRIEDEKLFF
NA	NA	TRBJ2-2	TRBV19	TGTGCCAGTACCGGCCCCACCGGGGAGCTGTTTTTT	CASTGPTGELFF
NA	TRBD1	TRBJ2-5	TRBV5-4	TGTGCCAGCAGCTTGGTCGGACAGGGGAGGGAGACCCAGTACTTC	CASSLVGQGRETQYF
once	NA	TRBJ1-1	TRBV19	TGTGCCAGTAGTCCACCGAGAGTGAACACTGAAGCTTTCTTT	CASSPPRVNTEAFF
NA	NA	TRBJ1-5	TRBV3-1/TRBV3-2	TGTGCCAGCAGCCAGAGCTTCTCAGTGAATCAGCCCCAGCATTTT	CASSQSFSVNQPQHF
NA	NA	TRBJ2-5	TRBV5-4	TGTGCCAGCAAGAACGGTATTGAGGAAGAGACCCAGTACTTC	CASKNGIEEETQYF
few	TRBD1	TRBJ1-6	TRBV19	TGTGCCAGTAGTCCGGACAGGGGGGGGAATTCACCCCTCCACTTT	CASSPDRGGNSPLHF
NA	TRBD2	TRBJ2-4	TRBV5-8	TGTGCCAGCAGTCCTGAGCGGGGGAGCAACATTCAGTACTTC	CASSPERGSNIQYF
NA	NA	TRBJ2-1	TRBV5-6	TGTGCCAGCAGCCGCCCGCGAGGGGATGAGCAGTTCTTC	CASSRPRGDEQFF
NA	TRBD2	TRBJ2-3	TRBV6-5	TGTGCCAGCAGTTACTATAGCGGGGGGACGGGTACGCAGTATTTT	CASSYYSGGTGTQYF
once	NA	TRBJ1-5	TRBV6-5	TGTGCCAGCAGTTACTCGCCGGGAGTGAATCAGCCCCAGCATTTT	CASSYSPGVNQPQHF
NA	NA	TRBJ2-5	TRBV12-3/TRBV12-4	TGTGCCAGCAGACCGGGACATCGAGAGACCCAGTACTTC	CASRPGHRETQYF
NA	NA	TRBJ1-5	TRBV25-1	TGTGCCAGCAGTGAAGAAGAGGGCTTCGGGCCCCAGCATTTT	CASSEEEGFGPQHF
NA	NA	TRBJ2-1	TRBV5-4	TGTGCCAGCAGCTCATCGACGGGGAATGAGCAGTTCTTC	CASSSSTGNEQFF
NA	NA	TRBJ1-2	TRBV27	TGTGCCAGCAGTTCCATGTGGGAGATAGGGTATGGCTACACCTTC	CASSSMWEIGYGYTF
NA	NA	TRBJ1-5	TRBV2	TGTGCCAGCAGTGTACAGGGTGGGGTCGGACCCCAGCATTTT	CASSVQGGVGPQHF
NA	NA	TRBJ1-2	TRBV7-9	TGTGCCAGCAGCTTGATCCTAGGGGGTGCCTATGGCTACACCTTC	CASSLILGGAYGYTF
NA	NA	TRBJ1-2	TRBV10-1	TGCGCCAGCAGTGATTTCTCCTATGGCTACACCTTC	CASSDFSYGYTF
NA	NA	TRBJ2-5	TRBV21-1	TGTGCCAGCAGCAAAAGTCAGGTTCGGGAGACCCAGTACTTC	CASSKSQVRETQYF
NA	NA	TRBJ1-2	TRBV14	TGTGCCAGCAGCCAAGAAGTCTATGGCGACCTCTTATCTCATGGCTACACCTTC	CASSQEVYGDLLSHGYTF
NA	NA	TRBJ1-2	TRBV6-5	TGTGCCAGCGTCGGGTTAGGGTATGGCTACACCTTC	CASVGLGYGYTF
NA	NA	TRBJ1-1	TRBV27	TGTGCCAGCGGGGGTTACGGGGCTACTGAAGCTTTCTTT	CASGGYGATEAFF
NA	NA	TRBJ2-7	TRBV5-6	TGTGCCAGCAGCCCCCGCCTCCTCTCCTACGAGCAGTACTTC	CASSPRLLSYEQYF
NA	NA	TRBJ1-1	TRBV10-1	TGCGCCAGCAGTGAGTCCCAACAGGGTTGGACTGAAGCTTTCTTT	CASSESQQGWTEAFF
NA	NA	TRBJ2-1	TRBV9	TGTGCCAGCAGCGTAGAACTAGTAGGGTACGATGAGCAGTTCTTC	CASSVELVGYDEQFF
NA	NA	TRBJ2-3	TRBV20-1	TGCAGTGCTAGTAAAACAGGGCGGACAGATACGCAGTATTTT	CSASKTGRTDTQYF
NA	TRBD1	TRBJ1-3	TRBV6-6	TGTGCCAGCAGTCGTCCGACAGGGGAGTCTGGAAACACCATATATTTT	CASSRPTGESGNTIYF
many	TRBD2	TRBJ2-3	TRBV6-2/TRBV6-3	TGTGCCAGCAGTCCCGGGGGGGGCGACACAGATACGCAGTATTTT	CASSPGGGDTDTQYF
NA	NA	TRBJ1-2	TRBV6-5	TGTGCCAGCAGATACCAAGGTCAGGGGAAGTATGGCTACACCTTC	CASRYQGQGKYGYTF
once	NA	TRBJ2-1	TRBV29-1	TGCAGCGTTGAAAAAGGGGATGAGCAGTTCTTC	CSVEKGDEQFF
once	NA	TRBJ1-2	TRBV19	TGTGCCAGTAGTATATTCCCCTGGGACCGTTTATGGGAGCCACCGGCTAACTATGGCTACACCTTC	CASSIFPWDRLWEPPANYGYTF
NA	NA	TRBJ2-3	TRBV7-6	TGTGCCAGCAGCTTAGGGCGAGCTAGCGTCGTTGATACGCAGTATTTT	CASSLGRASVVDTQYF
NA	NA	TRBJ2-5	TRBV3-1/TRBV3-2	TGTGCCAGCAGCCAAGACTTCACGGAAGGGGGGACCCAGTACTTC	CASSQDFTEGGTQYF
NA	TRBD2	TRBJ2-3	TRBV5-1	TGCGCCAGCAGCTTCCTAGCGGGGGGCACAGATACGCAGTATTTT	CASSFLAGGTDTQYF
NA	TRBD1	TRBJ1-1	TRBV18	TGTGCCAGCTCACCAGGGGCAGGGGGCCTCATGAACACTGAAGCTTTCTTT	CASSPGAGGLMNTEAFF
NA	NA	TRBJ1-5	TRBV19	TGTGCCAGTAGTATAGAATCCGGGGGGACTCGTCGGGTCCGCGCGGGCAATCAGCCCCAGCATTTT	CASSIESGGTRRVRAGNQPQHF
NA	NA	TRBJ1-5	TRBV4-1	TGCGCCAGCAGCCAACCGACACAGGGCTTCCAGCCCCAGCATTTT	CASSQPTQGFQPQHF
NA	TRBD1	TRBJ2-1	TRBV5-1	TGCGCCAGCAGCTTGGCACAGGGGCGGTACAATGAGCAGTTCTTC	CASSLAQGRYNEQFF
NA	NA	TRBJ1-1	TRBV6-5	TGTGCCAGCAAACAGTCTCACCTCTCCGGAGCTTTCTTT	CASKQSHLSGAFF
few	TRBD2	TRBJ2-5	TRBV6-2/TRBV6-3	TGTGCCAGCAGCACGGTTAGCGGGGGGCAAGAGACCCAGTACTTC	CASSTVSGGQETQYF